The following is a TCR beta chain sequence with its context. Antigen specificity is unknown. The identical CDR3 is also encoded by other nucleotide sequences in the sample. The record originates from a study of cytomegalovirus exposure and HLA in healthy donors. Study-level points and caveats: TCR beta V segments were, for the most part, productive about 87% or about 30% of the time in an earlier analysis. TCR beta V- and J-gene trimming, according to a later analysis, was linked to a missense DCLRE1C variant. According to the study, 160 or so TCR beta chains were cytomegalovirus-associated. Associated with HLA alleles at 0.05 false discovery rate in a later analysis were over 15,000 TCR beta sequences.

Germline CDR1 and CDR2: MNHNS and SASEGT. The CDR3 totals 13 residues. The PCR ran on 60 Vbeta and 13 Jbeta primers. Clones were sequenced by immunoSEQ multiplex PCR, and TCRdb holds only the in-frame ones, with some missing. The sample data list about 140,000 clones. This chain uses TRBV6-1 with TRBJ2-5; D perhaps matches TRBD2 (5 bases). The DNA end lines up better with TRBJ2-7; the J call may be wrong. The origin of this receptor is a woman aged 18 to 35 in good health and CMV-seronegative. Sample: PBMCs. This CDR3 reads CASMTTGSYEQYF. In DNA, the CDR3 is TGTGCCAGCATGACCACGGGGTCGTACGAGCAGTACTTC.